Following are 8 T cell receptor beta chains from one sample sequenced in a study of T-cell memory formation after mild COVID-19. One entry per CDR3 protein results from TCRdb running MiXCR on the 5' RACE reads. The repertoire holds over 450,000 distinct CDR3 sequences, with roughly 22% as singletons. The material sequenced was PBMCs or a T cell subset sorted from them (not recorded which). The receptors stem from an adult woman who had mild COVID-19 (a few samples of this study predate the infection). Cell type and time point are not known.

The chain couples TRBV7-6 to TRBJ2-5, with D perhaps TRBD1 or TRBD2 (6 bases each). With 2 bases removed from V and 5 bases from J, the gap between germline ends came to 12 bases. Germline CDR1 is SGHVS and CDR2 is FNYEAQ. The CDR3 has 14 amino acids. The CDR3: CASSLTGRLETQYF. In nucleotides, the CDR3 is TGTGCCAGCAGCTTAACAGGGAGGTTGGAGACCCAGTACTTC.

The rearrangement links TRBV6-5 to TRBJ2-1, with D possibly TRBD2 on 5 matching bases. CDR1 is MNHEY, CDR2 SVGAGI, per germline. V lost 11 bases to trimming and J lost 6 bases, with 17 bases between them. The CDR3 consists of 13 residues. CDR3 region: CAATGELGNEQFF. The CDR3, as DNA: TGTGCCGCAACGGGCGAACTAGGCAATGAGCAGTTCTTC.

This clonotype showed up just once. The J gene is TRBJ2-3, the V gene TRBV7-2; 9 nucleotides line up with TRBD2. The germline V gene encodes CDR1 SGHTA and CDR2 FQGNSA. The CDR3 has 15 amino acids. V shed 4 bases, J shed 6 bases, and the junction held 8 bases outside the gene matches. The CDR3 region has the DNA TGTGCCAGCAGCTCCCAGGCGGGGGGGTCGGATACGCAGTATTTT. This translates into CASSSQAGGSDTQYF.

The J gene is TRBJ1-2, the V gene TRBV27, with 8 bases that match TRBD1. Germline CDR1 and CDR2: MNHEY and SMNVEV (reference sequence). With 2 bases clipped from V and 4 bases from J, the junction kept 18 bases outside the gene matches. The CDR3 is 19 residues long. CDR3 sequence (DNA): TGTGCCAGCAGTTTAATAGGGACCAGACAGGGGAGCGCGGGCTATGGCTACACCTTC. Translated: CASSLIGTRQGSAGYGYTF.

The rearrangement links TRBV24-1 to TRBJ1-1, with unresolved D. In germline, CDR1 is KGHDR, CDR2 SFDVKD. V lost 0 bases and J lost 4, with 5 bases in between. CDR3 length equals 13 residues. Here the CDR3 DNA reads TGTGCCACCAGTGATTTGGCGGGCACTGAAGCTTTCTTT. Its protein is CATSDLAGTEAFF.

The chain links TRBV29-1 to TRBJ2-6, with 8 bases fitting TRBD1. V lost 4 bases, J lost 1 base, and 6 bases stayed unmatched. CDR3 length equals 16 residues. Germline V gene lookup returns CDR1 SQVTM and CDR2 ANQGSEA. The DNA of the CDR3 is TGCAGCGTTGGGCAGGGGGCTTTTTCTGGGGCCAACGTCCTGACTTTC. Its translation: CSVGQGAFSGANVLTF.

The sample holds a few counts of this clonotype. V is TRBV30 and J is TRBJ2-7; 7 bases agree with TRBD1. The CDR3 is made up of 14 amino acids. The V segment lost 3 bases and the J segment 2 bases; nucleotides outside the gene matches: 7. CDR1 is GTSNPN and CDR2 is SVGIG in the germline V gene (reference sequence). CDR3 bases: TGTGCCTGGAGGACAGGGTCAGGGACCTACGAGCAGTACTTC. Amino acids: CAWRTGSGTYEQYF.

There are a few counts of this clonotype. V and J are TRBV2 and TRBJ2-5, with D possibly being TRBD1 or TRBD2 (5 bases each). Trimming cost V 8 bases and J 0 bases, with 10 bases left between them. The CDR3 covers 13 residues. Germline values: CDR1 SNHLY, CDR2 FYNNEI. The CDR3 loop is CASGGYYQETQYF. The CDR3 nucleotides read TGTGCCAGCGGGGGTTATTACCAAGAGACCCAGTACTTC. The entire variable domain, with the rest obtained from reference TRBV2 and TRBJ2-5, is as follows: EPEVTQTPSHQVTQMGQEVILRCVPISNHLYFYWYRQILGQKVEFLVSFYNNEISEKSEIFDDQFSVERPDGSNFTLKIRSTKLEDSAMYFCASGGYYQETQYFGPGTRLLVL.